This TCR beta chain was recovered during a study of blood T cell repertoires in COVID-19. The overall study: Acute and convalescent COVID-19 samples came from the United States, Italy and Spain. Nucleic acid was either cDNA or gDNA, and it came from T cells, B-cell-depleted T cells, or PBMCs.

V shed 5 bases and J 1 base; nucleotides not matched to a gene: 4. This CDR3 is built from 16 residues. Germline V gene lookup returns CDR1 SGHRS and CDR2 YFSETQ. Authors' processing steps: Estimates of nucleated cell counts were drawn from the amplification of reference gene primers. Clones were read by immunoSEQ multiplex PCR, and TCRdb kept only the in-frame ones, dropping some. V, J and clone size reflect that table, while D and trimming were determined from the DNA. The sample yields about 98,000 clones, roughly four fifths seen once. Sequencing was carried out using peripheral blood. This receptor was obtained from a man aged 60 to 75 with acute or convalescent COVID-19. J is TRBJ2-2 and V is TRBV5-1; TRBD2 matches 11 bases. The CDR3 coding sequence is TGCGCCAGCAGTCCGGGACTAGCGGAGAACACCGGGGAGCTGTTTTTT. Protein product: CASSPGLAENTGELFF.